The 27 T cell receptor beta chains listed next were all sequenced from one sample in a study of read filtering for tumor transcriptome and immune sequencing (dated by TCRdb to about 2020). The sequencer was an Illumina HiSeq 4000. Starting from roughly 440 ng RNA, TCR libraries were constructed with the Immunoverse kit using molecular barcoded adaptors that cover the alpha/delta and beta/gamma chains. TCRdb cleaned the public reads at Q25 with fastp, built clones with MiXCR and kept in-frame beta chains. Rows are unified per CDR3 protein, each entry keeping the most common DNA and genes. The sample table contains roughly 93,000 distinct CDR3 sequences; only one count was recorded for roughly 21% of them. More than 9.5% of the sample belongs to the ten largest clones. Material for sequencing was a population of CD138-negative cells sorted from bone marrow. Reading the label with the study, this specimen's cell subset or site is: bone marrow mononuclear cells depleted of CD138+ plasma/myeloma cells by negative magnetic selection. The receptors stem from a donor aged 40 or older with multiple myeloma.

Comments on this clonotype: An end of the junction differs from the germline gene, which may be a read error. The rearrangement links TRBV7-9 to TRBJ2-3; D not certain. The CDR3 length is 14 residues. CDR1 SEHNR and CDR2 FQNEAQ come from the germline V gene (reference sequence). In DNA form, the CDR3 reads TGTGCCAGCAGCTTAGACACGAGCACAGATACGAAGTATTTT. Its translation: CASSLDTSTDTKYF.

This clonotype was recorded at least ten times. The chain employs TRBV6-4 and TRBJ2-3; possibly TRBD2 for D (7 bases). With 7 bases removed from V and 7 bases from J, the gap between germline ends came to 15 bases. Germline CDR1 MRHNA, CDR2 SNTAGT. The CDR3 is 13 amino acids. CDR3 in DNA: TGTGCCAGCATCGGGGGGCAGCTAAATACGCAGTATTTT. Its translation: CASIGGQLNTQYF.

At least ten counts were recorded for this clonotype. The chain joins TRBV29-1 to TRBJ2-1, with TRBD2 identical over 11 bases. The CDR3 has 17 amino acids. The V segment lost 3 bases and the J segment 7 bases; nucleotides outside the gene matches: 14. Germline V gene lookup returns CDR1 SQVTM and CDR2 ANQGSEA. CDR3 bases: TGCAGCGTTGATGGCGTTGGTAGCGGGGGGGCAGATAATGAGCAGTTCTTC. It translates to CSVDGVGSGGADNEQFF.

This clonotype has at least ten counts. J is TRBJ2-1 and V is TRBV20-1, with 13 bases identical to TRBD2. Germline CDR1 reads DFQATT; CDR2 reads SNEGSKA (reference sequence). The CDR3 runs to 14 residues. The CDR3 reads CRGRTSGGAYEQFF. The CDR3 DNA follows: TGCAGGGGACGAACTAGCGGGGGGGCCTATGAGCAGTTCTTC.

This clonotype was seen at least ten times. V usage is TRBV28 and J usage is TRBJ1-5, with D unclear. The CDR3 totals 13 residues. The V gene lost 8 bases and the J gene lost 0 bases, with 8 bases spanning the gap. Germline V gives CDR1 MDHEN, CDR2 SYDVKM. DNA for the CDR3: TGTGCCAGCGGAAGGGATAGCAATCAGCCCCAGCATTTT. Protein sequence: CASGRDSNQPQHF.

The CDR3, as DNA: TGTGCCACCAGTTTACCAGGGGGAGGGGGTCAGCCCCAGCATTTT. This translates into CATSLPGGGGQPQHF. The chain recombines TRBV15 with TRBJ1-5; 7 bases align to TRBD1. CDR1 LNHNV and CDR2 YYDKDF come from the germline V gene (reference sequence). This CDR3 contains 15 residues. With V trimmed by 6 bases and J by 6 bases, 11 bases remained unmatched.

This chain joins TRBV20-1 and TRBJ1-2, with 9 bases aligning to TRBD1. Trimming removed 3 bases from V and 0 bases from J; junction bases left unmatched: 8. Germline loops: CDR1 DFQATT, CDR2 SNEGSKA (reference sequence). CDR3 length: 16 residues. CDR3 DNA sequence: TGCAGTGCTAGTAGGACAGGGGCCACCCCTAACTATGGCTACACCTTC. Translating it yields CSASRTGATPNYGYTF.

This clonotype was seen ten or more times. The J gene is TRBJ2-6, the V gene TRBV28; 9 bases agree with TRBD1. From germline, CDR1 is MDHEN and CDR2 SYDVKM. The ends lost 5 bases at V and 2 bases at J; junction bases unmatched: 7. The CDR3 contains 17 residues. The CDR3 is CASSTGTGIPGANVLTF. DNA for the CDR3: TGTGCCAGCAGTACCGGGACAGGGATACCTGGGGCCAACGTCCTGACTTTC.

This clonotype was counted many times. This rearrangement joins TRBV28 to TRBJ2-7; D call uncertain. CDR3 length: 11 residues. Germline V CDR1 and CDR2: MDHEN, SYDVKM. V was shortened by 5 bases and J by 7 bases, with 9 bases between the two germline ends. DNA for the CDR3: TGTGCCAGCAGTCAAGCGTGGGAGCAGTACTTC. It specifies CASSQAWEQYF.

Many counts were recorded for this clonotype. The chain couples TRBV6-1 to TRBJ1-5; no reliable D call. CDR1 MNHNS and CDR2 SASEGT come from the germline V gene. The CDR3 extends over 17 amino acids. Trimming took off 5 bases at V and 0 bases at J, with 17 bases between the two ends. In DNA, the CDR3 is TGTGCCAGCAGTTCTGTTGCGATGCAGCCTAGCAATCAGCCCCAGCATTTT. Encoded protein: CASSSVAMQPSNQPQHF.

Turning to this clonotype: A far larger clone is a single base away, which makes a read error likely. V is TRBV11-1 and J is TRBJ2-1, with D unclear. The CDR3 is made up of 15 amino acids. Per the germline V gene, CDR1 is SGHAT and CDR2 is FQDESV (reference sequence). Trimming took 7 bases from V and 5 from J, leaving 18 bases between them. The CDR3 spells CASTPWSRENNEQFF. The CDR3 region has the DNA TGTGCCAGCACCCCTTGGAGCCGAGAGAACAATGAGCAGTTCTTC.

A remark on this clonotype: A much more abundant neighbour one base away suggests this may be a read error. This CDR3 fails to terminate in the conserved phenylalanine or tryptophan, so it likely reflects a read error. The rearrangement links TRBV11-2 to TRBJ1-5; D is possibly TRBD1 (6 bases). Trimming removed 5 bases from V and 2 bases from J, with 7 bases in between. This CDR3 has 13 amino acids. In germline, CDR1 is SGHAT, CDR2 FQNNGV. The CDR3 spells CASSPGGNQPQHL. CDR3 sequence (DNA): TGTGCCAGCAGCCCAGGGGGCAATCAGCCCCAGCATCTT.

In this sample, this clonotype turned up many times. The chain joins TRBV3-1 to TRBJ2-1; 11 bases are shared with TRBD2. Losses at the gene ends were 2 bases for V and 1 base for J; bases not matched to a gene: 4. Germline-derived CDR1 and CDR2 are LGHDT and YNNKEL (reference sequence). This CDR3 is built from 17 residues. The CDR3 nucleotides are TGTGCCAGCAGCCAACATCTAGCGGGGGGATCCTACAATGAGCAGTTCTTC. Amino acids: CASSQHLAGGSYNEQFF.

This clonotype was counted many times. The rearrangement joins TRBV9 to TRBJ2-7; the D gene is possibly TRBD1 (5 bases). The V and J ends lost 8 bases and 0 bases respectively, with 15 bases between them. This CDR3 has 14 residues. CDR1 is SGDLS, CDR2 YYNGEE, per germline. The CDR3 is CARPLRQTSYEQYF. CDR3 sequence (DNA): TGTGCCAGACCTTTAAGACAGACCTCCTACGAGCAGTACTTC.

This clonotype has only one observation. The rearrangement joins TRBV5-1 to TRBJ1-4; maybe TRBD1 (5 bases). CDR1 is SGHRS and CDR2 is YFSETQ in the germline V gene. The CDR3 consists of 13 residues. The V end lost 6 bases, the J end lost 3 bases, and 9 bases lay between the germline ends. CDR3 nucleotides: TGCGCCAGCAACTTACAGGCTAATGAAAAACTGTTTTTT. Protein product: CASNLQANEKLFF.

Here the CDR3 DNA reads TGTGCCAGCAGTGAGGGGGCGGGGGGGTCAGATACGCAGTATTTT. Translated: CASSEGAGGSDTQYF. The chain uses TRBV6-1 and TRBJ2-3; 9 bases agree with TRBD2. Trimming removed 3 bases from V and 4 bases from J; junction bases left unmatched: 5. The CDR3 totals 15 residues. CDR1 MNHNS and CDR2 SASEGT come from the germline V gene.

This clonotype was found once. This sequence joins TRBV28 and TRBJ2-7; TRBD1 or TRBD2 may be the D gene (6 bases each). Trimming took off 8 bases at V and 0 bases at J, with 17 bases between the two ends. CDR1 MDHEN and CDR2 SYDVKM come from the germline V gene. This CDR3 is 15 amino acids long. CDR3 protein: CASGGSGTHSYEQYF. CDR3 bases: TGTGCCAGCGGGGGCTCGGGGACTCACTCCTACGAGCAGTACTTC.

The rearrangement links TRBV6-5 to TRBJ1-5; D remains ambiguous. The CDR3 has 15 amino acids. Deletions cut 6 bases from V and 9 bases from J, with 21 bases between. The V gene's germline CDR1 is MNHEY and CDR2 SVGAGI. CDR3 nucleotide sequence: TGTGCCAGCAGCACTCGTGGATCCGACCCCCGGCCCCAGCATTTT. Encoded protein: CASSTRGSDPRPQHF.

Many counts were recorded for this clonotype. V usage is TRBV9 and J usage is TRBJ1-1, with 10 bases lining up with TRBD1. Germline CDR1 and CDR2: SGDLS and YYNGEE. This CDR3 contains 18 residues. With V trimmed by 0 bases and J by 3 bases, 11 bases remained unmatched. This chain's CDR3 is CASSVEGTGAYRYTEAFF. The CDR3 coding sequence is TGTGCCAGCAGCGTAGAAGGGACAGGGGCGTACCGGTACACTGAAGCTTTCTTT.

CDR3 bases: TGTGCCAGCAGTTTTGGGAGCTCTAGCACAGATACGCAGTATTTT. Its translation is CASSFGSSSTDTQYF. The chain is built from TRBV28 and TRBJ2-3, with D possibly TRBD2 on 5 matching bases. The CDR3 length is 15 residues. V was trimmed by 3 bases and J by 0 bases, leaving 10 bases between them. In germline, CDR1 is MDHEN, CDR2 SYDVKM.

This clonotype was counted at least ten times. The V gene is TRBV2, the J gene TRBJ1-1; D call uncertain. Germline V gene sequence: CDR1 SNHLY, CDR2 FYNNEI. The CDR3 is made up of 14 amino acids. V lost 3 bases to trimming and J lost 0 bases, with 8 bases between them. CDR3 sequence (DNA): TGTGCCAGCAGTGATCAGGCCCTGAACACTGAAGCTTTCTTT. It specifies CASSDQALNTEAFF.

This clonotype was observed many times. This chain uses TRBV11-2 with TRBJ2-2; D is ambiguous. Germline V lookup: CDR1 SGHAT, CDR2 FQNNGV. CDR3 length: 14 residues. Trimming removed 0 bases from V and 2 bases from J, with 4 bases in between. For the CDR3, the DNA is TGTGCCAGCAGCTTAGATGTAAACACCGGGGAGCTGTTTTTT. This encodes CASSLDVNTGELFF.

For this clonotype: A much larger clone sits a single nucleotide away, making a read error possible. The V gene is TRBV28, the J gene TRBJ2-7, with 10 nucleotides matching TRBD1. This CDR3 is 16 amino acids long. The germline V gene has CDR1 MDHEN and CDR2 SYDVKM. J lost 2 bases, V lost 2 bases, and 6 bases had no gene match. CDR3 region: CASSLRGTGVTYEQYF. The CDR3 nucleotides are TGTGCCAGCAGTTTAAGGGGGACAGGGGTCACCTACGAGCAGTACTTC.

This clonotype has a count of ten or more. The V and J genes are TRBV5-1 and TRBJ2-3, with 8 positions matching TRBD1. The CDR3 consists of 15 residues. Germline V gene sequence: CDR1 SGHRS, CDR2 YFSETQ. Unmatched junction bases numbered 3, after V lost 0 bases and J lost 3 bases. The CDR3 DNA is TGCGCCAGCAGCTTGGGAAGACAGGGGACAGATACGCAGTATTTT. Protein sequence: CASSLGRQGTDTQYF.

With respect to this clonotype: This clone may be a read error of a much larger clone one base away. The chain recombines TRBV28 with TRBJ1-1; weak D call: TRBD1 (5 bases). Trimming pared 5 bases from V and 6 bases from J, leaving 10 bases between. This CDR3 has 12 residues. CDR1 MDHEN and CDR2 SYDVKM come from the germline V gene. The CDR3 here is CASSQRDAEAFF. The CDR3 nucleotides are TGTGCCAGCAGTCAAAGGGACGCTGAAGCTTTCTTT. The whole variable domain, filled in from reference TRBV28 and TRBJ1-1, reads DVKVTQSSRYLVKRTGEKVFLECVQDMDHENMFWYRQDPGLGLRLIYFSYDVKMKEKGDIPEGYSVSREKKERFSLILESASTNQTSMYLCASSQRDAEAFFGQGTRLTVV.

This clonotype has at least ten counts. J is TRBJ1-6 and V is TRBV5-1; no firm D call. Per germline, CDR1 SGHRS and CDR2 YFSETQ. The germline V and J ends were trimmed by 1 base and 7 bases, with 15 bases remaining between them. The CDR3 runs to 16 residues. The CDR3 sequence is CASSLFPGSGNSPLHF. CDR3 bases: TGCGCCAGCAGCTTGTTCCCGGGGTCCGGGAATTCACCCCTCCACTTT.

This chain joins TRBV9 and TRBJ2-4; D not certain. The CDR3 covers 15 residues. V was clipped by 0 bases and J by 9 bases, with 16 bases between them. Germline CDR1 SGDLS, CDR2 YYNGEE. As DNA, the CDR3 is TGTGCCAGCAGCGTAGCTCCCCTGTTGGAAAGCATTCAGTACTTC. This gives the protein CASSVAPLLESIQYF.